One sample yielded the 21 T cell receptor beta chains listed below, sequenced in a study of cytomegalovirus exposure and HLA in healthy donors. PCR primers comprised 60 Vbeta and 13 Jbeta primers. Libraries were prepared by immunoSEQ multiplex PCR; TCRdb keeps only in-frame clonotypes and omits some of them. The table shows 190,000 or so clones, with roughly four fifths occurring only once. Sequencing was carried out using PBMCs. These receptors came from a man aged 45 to 65 in good health and CMV-seronegative.

The J gene is TRBJ1-2, the V gene TRBV19, with D possibly being TRBD1 (5 bases). The CDR3 consists of 15 residues. Germline V CDR1 and CDR2: LNHDA, SQIVND (reference sequence). Trimming shortened V by 4 bases and J by 4 bases, and 16 bases separated the two germline ends. The CDR3 region has the DNA TGTGCCAGTAGTACGCCTCCGCGGGGGGGCTATGGCTACACCTTC. Protein: CASSTPPRGGYGYTF.

This chain links TRBV7-3 with TRBJ1-2, with D possibly TRBD1 on 6 matching bases. Germline V gene lookup returns CDR1 SGHTA and CDR2 FQGTGA. V lost 5 bases to trimming and J lost 4 bases, with 20 bases between them. The CDR3 runs 16 residues. The CDR3: CASSPLGSGGSYGYTF. CDR3 sequence (DNA): TGTGCCAGCAGCCCCCTAGGATCGGGGGGCAGCTATGGCTACACCTTC.

The chain joins TRBV9 to TRBJ1-1; TRBD1 agrees at 8 bases. The CDR3 is 13 residues long. Germline CDR1 is SGDLS and CDR2 is YYNGEE. V was clipped by 6 bases and J by 1 base; unmatched bases: 2. Written as DNA, the CDR3 is TGTGCCAGCAATCAGGGGGCGAACACTGAAGCTTTCTTT. Its protein is CASNQGANTEAFF.

The genes are TRBV28 and TRBJ2-5; D gene unclear. The ends were cut back, 5 bases at V and 5 bases at J, with 12 bases in the middle. The CDR3 is 13 residues long. Germline lookup yields CDR1 MDHEN and CDR2 SYDVKM. CDR3 sequence (DNA): TGTGCCAGCAGTGTCAGGTTTATCGAGACCCAGTACTTC. It translates to CASSVRFIETQYF.

This clone was seen only a few times. The rearrangement joins TRBV6-4 to TRBJ2-1; D may be TRBD1 (5 bases). Looked up from germline, CDR1 is MRHNA and CDR2 is SNTAGT. The CDR3 extends over 13 amino acids. Trimming left V 4 bases short and J 7 bases short, with 11 bases between. In DNA form, the CDR3 reads TGTGCCAGCAGTGGGGGCCCGGAGAATGAGCAGTTCTTC. Translating it yields CASSGGPENEQFF.

This chain connects TRBV7-2 to TRBJ2-3; 10 bases are shared with TRBD2. Germline V gene lookup returns CDR1 SGHTA and CDR2 FQGNSA. The CDR3 has 17 amino acids. V trimming: 2 bases; J trimming: 5 bases; junction bases outside the gene matches: 10. CDR3 protein: CASSLTELAGVKDTQYF. The CDR3 bases are TGTGCCAGCAGCTTAACCGAGCTAGCGGGGGTTAAAGATACGCAGTATTTT.

The rearrangement links TRBV6-6 to TRBJ1-3; TRBD1 matches at 12 bases. Looked up from germline, CDR1 is MNHNY and CDR2 is SVGAGI (reference sequence). V gave up 7 bases and J gave up 6 bases; unmatched junction bases: 4. The CDR3 is 14 residues long. For the CDR3, the DNA is TGTGCCAGCAACCTGGGACAGGGGGCAAACACCATATATTTT. It yields the protein CASNLGQGANTIYF.

The chain links TRBV18 to TRBJ1-1; no clear D gene. V was clipped by 3 bases and J by 0 bases, with 5 bases between them. Germline V gene data show CDR1 as KGHSH and CDR2 as LQKENI. This CDR3 is 13 amino acids long. Here the CDR3 reads CASSPGVNTEAFF. The CDR3 DNA is TGTGCCAGCTCACCGGGAGTGAACACTGAAGCTTTCTTT.

The V gene is TRBV6-5, the J gene TRBJ1-2; D may be TRBD1 (6 bases). Trimming removed 6 bases at V and 3 bases at J, with 14 bases between. The V gene's germline CDR1 is MNHEY and CDR2 SVGAGI. CDR3 length equals 14 residues. The chain's CDR3 is CASRGLGQHYGYTF. CDR3 nucleotides: TGTGCCAGCAGAGGACTCGGACAGCACTATGGCTACACCTTC.

This chain connects TRBV11-2 to TRBJ2-7, with no clear D. Germline CDR1 SGHAT, CDR2 FQNNGV. V shed 4 bases and J shed 2 bases, with 3 bases lying between them. The CDR3 has 11 residues. CDR3 coding DNA: TGTGCCAGCAGCTCCGCCTACGAGCAGTACTTC. It yields the protein CASSSAYEQYF.

The gene calls are TRBV9 and TRBJ1-6; possible D gene TRBD1, 6 bases. The ends were cut back, 3 bases at V and 0 bases at J, with 10 bases in the middle. Germline V gene data show CDR1 as SGDLS and CDR2 as YYNGEE. The length of the CDR3 is 16 residues. CDR3 protein: CASSEGHNSYNSPLHF. CDR3 DNA sequence: TGTGCCAGCAGCGAGGGACATAACTCCTATAATTCACCCCTCCACTTT.

This rearrangement joins TRBV28 to TRBJ2-7; D might be TRBD1 (6 bases). V gave up 5 bases and J gave up 2 bases, with 13 bases separating them. Germline values: CDR1 MDHEN, CDR2 SYDVKM. The CDR3 is 14 residues long. The CDR3 sequence: CASSRGGRTYEQYF. CDR3 bases: TGTGCCAGCAGTAGAGGGGGTCGGACCTACGAGCAGTACTTC.

The genes are TRBV7-8 and TRBJ2-5; TRBD1 agrees at 8 bases. The ends lost 5 bases at V and 4 bases at J; junction bases unmatched: 21. Germline V gives CDR1 SGHVS, CDR2 FQNEAQ. The CDR3 is made up of 19 amino acids. The CDR3 nucleotides read TGTGCCAGCAGCGCACGAGGGCGGCAGGGGGCTTGGAGGGGAGAGACCCAGTACTTC. This codes for CASSARGRQGAWRGETQYF.

The gene calls are TRBV7-2 and TRBJ2-3; 8 nucleotides line up with TRBD2. CDR3 size: 16 residues. Unmatched junction bases numbered 10, after V lost 2 bases and J lost 6 bases. Looked up from germline, CDR1 is SGHTA and CDR2 is FQGNSA. The CDR3 DNA is TGTGCCAGCAGCTTAAATTCTCGGGGGGGCAGGGATACGCAGTATTTT. Its translation is CASSLNSRGGRDTQYF.

The chain employs TRBV27 and TRBJ1-1; weak D call: TRBD1 (5 bases). Germline V gene data show CDR1 as MNHEY and CDR2 as SMNVEV (reference sequence). The CDR3 consists of 14 residues. V lost 6 bases and J lost 5, with 16 bases in between. CDR3 sequence (DNA): TGTGCCAGCAGGTGGGGGGGACCAGGGACTGAAGCTTTCTTT. It encodes CASRWGGPGTEAFF.

V is TRBV7-8 and J is TRBJ1-5; 12 nucleotides agree with TRBD1. This CDR3 contains 15 residues. The ends lost 3 bases at V and 7 bases at J; junction bases unmatched: 4. Germline CDR1 and CDR2: SGHVS and FQNEAQ. The CDR3 region is CASSFGTGGRQPQHF. The CDR3 nucleotides read TGTGCCAGCAGCTTCGGGACAGGGGGCCGACAGCCCCAGCATTTT.

The CDR3 sequence is CASSFFQILVYGYTF. DNA of the CDR3: TGTGCCAGCAGCTTTTTTCAGATTCTCGTCTATGGCTACACCTTC. This sequence joins TRBV5-6 and TRBJ1-2; D not certain. The CDR3 covers 15 residues. V lost 2 bases and J 4 bases, leaving 15 bases between the germline ends. Germline CDR1 and CDR2: SGHDT and YYEEEE.

V and J are TRBV28 and TRBJ1-1; possible D gene TRBD1, 5 bases. The CDR3 extends over 12 amino acids. V dropped 1 base and J dropped 8 bases, with 8 bases sitting between them. CDR1 is MDHEN and CDR2 is SYDVKM in the germline V gene. In nucleotides, the CDR3 is TGTGCCAGCAGTTTATCACGGGGGGAAGCTTTCTTT. Translating gives CASSLSRGEAFF.

This rearrangement joins TRBV27 to TRBJ2-5; possibly TRBD1 for D (5 bases). The germline V gene encodes CDR1 MNHEY and CDR2 SMNVEV (reference sequence). The CDR3 is made up of 17 amino acids. V lost 0 bases and J 7 bases, leaving 21 bases between the germline ends. The chain's CDR3 is CASSLSISGVRRGTQYF. DNA of the CDR3: TGTGCCAGCAGTTTATCGATAAGTGGGGTACGAAGGGGGACCCAGTACTTC.

This clone was found once. The chain has TRBV27 and TRBJ2-1; 9 bases are shared with TRBD2. Germline values: CDR1 MNHEY, CDR2 SMNVEV (reference sequence). There are 19 residues in the CDR3. The ends lost 6 bases at V and 9 bases at J; junction bases unmatched: 24. CDR3 nucleotide sequence: TGTGCCAGCAGCCCTGCGGTTGGGCAGTTGGCGGGGGGGCGAGGTGAGCAGTTCTTC. Amino acid sequence: CASSPAVGQLAGGRGEQFF.

The chain couples TRBV19 to TRBJ2-1; 8 positions match TRBD2. Germline trimming cut 5 bases from V and 4 bases from J; bases unmatched to any gene: 10. Germline CDR1 LNHDA, CDR2 SQIVND (reference sequence). CDR3 length: 16 residues. The CDR3 nucleotides are TGTGCCAGTAGTTCCTTCTTCGCGGGAGGTTACAATGAGCAGTTCTTC. This sequence encodes CASSSFFAGGYNEQFF.